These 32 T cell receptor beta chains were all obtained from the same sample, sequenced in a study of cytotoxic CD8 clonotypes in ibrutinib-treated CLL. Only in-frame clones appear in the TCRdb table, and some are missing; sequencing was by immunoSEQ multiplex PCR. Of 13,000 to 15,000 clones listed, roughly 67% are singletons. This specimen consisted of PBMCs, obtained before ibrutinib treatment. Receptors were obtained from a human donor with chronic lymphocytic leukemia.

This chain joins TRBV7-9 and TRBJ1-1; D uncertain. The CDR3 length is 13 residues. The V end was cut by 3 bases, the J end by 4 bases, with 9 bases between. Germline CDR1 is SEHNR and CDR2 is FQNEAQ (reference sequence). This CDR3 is CASSFYRGTEAFF. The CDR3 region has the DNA TGTGCCAGCAGCTTTTACCGGGGCACTGAAGCTTTCTTT.

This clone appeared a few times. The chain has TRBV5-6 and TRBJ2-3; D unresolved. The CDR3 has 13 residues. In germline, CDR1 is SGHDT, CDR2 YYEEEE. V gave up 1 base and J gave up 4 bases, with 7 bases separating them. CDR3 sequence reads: CASSLPVADTQYF. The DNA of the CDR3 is TGTGCCAGCAGCTTGCCAGTCGCAGATACGCAGTATTTT.

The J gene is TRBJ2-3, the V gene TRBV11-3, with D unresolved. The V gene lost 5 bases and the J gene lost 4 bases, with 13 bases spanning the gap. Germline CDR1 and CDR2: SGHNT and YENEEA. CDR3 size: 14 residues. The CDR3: CASSRELGPDTQYF. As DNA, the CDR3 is TGTGCCAGCAGCCGCGAGTTAGGGCCAGATACGCAGTATTTT. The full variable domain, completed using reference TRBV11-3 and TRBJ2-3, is EAGVVQSPRYKIIEKKQPVAFWCNPISGHNTLYWYLQNLGQGPELLIRYENEEAVDDSQLPKDRFSAERLKGVDSTLKIQPAELGDSAVYLCASSRELGPDTQYFGPGTRLTVL.

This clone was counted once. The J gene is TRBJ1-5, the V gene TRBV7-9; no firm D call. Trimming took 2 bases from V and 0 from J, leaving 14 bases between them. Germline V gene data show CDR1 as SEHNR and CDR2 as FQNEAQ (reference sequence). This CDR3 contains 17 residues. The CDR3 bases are TGTGCCAGCAGCTTACCCCATCCGAGGCTTAGCAATCAGCCCCAGCATTTT. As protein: CASSLPHPRLSNQPQHF.

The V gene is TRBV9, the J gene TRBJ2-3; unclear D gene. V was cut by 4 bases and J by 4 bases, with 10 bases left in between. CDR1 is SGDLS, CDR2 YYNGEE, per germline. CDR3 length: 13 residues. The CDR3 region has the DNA TGTGCCAGCAGCCCACCCGAAGCAGATACGCAGTATTTT. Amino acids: CASSPPEADTQYF.

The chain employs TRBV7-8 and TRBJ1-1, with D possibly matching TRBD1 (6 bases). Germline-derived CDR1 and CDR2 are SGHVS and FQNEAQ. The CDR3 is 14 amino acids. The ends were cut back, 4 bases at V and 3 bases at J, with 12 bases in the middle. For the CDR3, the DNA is TGTGCCAGCAGCTCGGGGGAGGGGGACACTGAAGCTTTCTTT. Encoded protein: CASSSGEGDTEAFF.

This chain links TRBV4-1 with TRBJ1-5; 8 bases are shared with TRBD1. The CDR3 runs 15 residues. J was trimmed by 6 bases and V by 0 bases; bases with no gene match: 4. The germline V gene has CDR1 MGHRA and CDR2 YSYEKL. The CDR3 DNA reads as TGCGCCAGCAGCCAAGAGAGCAGGGGGCTTCAGCCCCAGCATTTT. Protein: CASSQESRGLQPQHF.

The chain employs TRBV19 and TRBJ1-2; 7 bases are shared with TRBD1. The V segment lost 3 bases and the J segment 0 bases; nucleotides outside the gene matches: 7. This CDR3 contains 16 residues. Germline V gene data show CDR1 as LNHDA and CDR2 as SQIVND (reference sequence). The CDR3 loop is CASSIAGTDTNYGYTF. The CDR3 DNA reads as TGTGCCAGTAGTATTGCCGGGACAGACACTAACTATGGCTACACCTTC.

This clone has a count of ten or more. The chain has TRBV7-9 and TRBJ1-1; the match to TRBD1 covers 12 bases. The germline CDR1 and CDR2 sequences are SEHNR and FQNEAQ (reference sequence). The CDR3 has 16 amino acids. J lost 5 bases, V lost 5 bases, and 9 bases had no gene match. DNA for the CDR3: TGTGCCAGCAGCCCAAGGGGACAGGGGGCTAGAACTGAAGCTTTCTTT. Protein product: CASSPRGQGARTEAFF.

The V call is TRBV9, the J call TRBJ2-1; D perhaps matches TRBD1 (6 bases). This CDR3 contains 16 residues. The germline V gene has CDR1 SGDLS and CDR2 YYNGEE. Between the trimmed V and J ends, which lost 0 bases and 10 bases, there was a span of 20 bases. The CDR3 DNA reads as TGTGCCAGCAGCGTAGACCAAGGGGGTATTGTGGAAGAGCAGTTCTTC. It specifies CASSVDQGGIVEEQFF.

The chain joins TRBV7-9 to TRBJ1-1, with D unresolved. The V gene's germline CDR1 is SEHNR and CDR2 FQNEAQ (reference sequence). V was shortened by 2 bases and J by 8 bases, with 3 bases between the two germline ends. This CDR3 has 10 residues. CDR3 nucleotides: TGTGCCAGCAGCTTAAGGGAAGCTTTCTTT. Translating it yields CASSLREAFF. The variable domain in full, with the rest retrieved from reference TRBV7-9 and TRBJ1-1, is DTGVSQNPRHKITKRGQNVTFRCDPISEHNRLYWYRQTLGQGPEFLTYFQNEAQLEKSRLLSDRFSAERPKGSFSTLEIQRTEQGDSAMYLCASSLREAFFGQGTRLTVV.

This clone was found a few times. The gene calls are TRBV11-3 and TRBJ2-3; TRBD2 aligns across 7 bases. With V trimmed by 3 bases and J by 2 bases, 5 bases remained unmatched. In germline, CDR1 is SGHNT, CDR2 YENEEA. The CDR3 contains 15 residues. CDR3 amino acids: CASSFGGDYTDTQYF. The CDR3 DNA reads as TGTGCCAGCAGCTTTGGGGGGGATTACACAGATACGCAGTATTTT. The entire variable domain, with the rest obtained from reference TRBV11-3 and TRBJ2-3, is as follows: EAGVVQSPRYKIIEKKQPVAFWCNPISGHNTLYWYLQNLGQGPELLIRYENEEAVDDSQLPKDRFSAERLKGVDSTLKIQPAELGDSAVYLCASSFGGDYTDTQYFGPGTRLTVL.

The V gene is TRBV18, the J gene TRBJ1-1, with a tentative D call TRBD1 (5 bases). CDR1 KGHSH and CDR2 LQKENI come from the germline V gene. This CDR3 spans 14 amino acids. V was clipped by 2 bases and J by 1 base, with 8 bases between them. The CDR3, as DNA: TGTGCCAGCTCACCATCAGGGAGGAACACTGAAGCTTTCTTT. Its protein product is CASSPSGRNTEAFF.

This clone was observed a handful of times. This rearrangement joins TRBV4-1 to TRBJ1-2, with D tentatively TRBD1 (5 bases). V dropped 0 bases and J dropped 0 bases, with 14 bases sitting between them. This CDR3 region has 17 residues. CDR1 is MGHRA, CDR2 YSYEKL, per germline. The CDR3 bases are TGCGCCAGCAGCCAAGATTTTTCCAGGGTCCCTAACTATGGCTACACCTTC. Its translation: CASSQDFSRVPNYGYTF.

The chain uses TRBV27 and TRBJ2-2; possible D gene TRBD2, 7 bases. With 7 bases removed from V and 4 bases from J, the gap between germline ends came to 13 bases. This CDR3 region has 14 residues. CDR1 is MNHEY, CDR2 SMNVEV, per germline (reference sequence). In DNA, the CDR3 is TGTGCCAGCAAACGCGGGGGCACCACCGGGGAGCTGTTTTTT. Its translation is CASKRGGTTGELFF.

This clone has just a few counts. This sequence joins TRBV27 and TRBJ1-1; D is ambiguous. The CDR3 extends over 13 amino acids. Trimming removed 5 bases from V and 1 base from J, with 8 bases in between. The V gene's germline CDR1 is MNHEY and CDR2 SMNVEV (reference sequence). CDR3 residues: CASSVSQNTEAFF. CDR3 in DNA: TGTGCCAGCAGTGTAAGCCAGAACACTGAAGCTTTCTTT.

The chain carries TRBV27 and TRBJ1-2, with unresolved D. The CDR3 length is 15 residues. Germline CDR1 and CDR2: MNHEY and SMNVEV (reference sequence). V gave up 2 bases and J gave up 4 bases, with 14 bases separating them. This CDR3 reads CASSLRAAVGYGYTF. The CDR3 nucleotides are TGTGCCAGCAGTTTAAGGGCCGCTGTGGGCTATGGCTACACCTTC.

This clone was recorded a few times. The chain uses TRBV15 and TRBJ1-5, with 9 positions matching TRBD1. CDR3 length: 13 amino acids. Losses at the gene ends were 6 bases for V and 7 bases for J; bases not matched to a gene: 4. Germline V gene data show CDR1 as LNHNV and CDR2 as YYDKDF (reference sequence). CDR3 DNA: TGTGCCACCAGTTTAGACAGGGGGCAGCCCCAGCATTTT. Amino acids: CATSLDRGQPQHF.

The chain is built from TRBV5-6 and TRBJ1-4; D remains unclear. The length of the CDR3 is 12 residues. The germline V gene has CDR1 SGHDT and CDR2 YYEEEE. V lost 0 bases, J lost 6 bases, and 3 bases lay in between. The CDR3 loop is CASSLGHEKLFF. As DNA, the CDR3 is TGTGCCAGCAGCTTGGGTCATGAAAAACTGTTTTTT.

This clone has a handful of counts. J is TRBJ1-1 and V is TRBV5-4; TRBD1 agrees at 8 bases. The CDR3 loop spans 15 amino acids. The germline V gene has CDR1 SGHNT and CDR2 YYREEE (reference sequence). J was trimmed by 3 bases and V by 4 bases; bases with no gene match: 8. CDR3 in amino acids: CASSGDRGSDTEAFF. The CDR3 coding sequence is TGTGCCAGCAGCGGAGACAGGGGCAGCGACACTGAAGCTTTCTTT.

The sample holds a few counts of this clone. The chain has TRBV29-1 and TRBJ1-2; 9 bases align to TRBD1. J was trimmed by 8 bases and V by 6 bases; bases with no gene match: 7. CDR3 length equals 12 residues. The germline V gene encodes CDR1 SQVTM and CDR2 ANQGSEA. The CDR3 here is CSVGDRAQGYTF. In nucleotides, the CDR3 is TGCAGCGTCGGGGACAGGGCTCAAGGCTACACCTTC.

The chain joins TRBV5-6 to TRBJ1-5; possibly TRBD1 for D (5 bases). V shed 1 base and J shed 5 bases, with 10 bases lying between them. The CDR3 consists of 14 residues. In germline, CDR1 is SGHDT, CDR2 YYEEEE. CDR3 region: CASSLSQGYQPQHF. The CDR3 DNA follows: TGTGCCAGCAGCTTGTCGCAGGGATATCAGCCCCAGCATTTT. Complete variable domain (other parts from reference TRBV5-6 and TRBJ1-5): DAGVTQSPTHLIKTRGQQVTLRCSPKSGHDTVSWYQQALGQGPQFIFQYYEEEERQRGNFPDRFSGHQFPNYSSELNVNALLLGDSALYLCASSLSQGYQPQHFGDGTRLSIL.

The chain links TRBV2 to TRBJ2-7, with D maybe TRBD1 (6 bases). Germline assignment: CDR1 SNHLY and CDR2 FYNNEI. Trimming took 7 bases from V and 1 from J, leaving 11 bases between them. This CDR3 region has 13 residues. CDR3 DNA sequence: TGTGCCAGCATGGGGGCCCTTTCCTACGAGCAGTACTTC. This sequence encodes CASMGALSYEQYF.

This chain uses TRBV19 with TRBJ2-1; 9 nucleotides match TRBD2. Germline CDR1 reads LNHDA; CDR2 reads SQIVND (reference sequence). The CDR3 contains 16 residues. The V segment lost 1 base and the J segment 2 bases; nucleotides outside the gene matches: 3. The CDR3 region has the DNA TGTGCCAGTAGTATAGGTCTAGCGGGGACCTACAATGAGCAGTTCTTC. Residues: CASSIGLAGTYNEQFF.

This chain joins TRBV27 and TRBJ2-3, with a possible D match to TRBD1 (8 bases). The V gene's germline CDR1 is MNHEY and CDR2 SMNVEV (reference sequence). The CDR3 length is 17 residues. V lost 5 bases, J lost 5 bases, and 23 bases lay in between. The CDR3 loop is CASSPRLQGGRRDTQYF. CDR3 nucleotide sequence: TGTGCCAGCAGTCCCCGCTTACAGGGGGGGAGGAGAGATACGCAGTATTTT.

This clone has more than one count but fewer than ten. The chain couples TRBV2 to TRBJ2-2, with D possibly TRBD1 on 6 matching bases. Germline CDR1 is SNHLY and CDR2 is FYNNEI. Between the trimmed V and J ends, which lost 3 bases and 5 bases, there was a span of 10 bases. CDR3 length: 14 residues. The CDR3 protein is CASSDPGETGELFF. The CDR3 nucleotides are TGTGCCAGCAGTGACCCAGGGGAAACCGGGGAGCTGTTTTTT.

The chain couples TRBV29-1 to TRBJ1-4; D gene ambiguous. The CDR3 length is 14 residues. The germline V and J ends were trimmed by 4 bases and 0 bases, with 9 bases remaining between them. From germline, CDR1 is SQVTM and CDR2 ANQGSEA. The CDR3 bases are TGCAGCGTTGCAGACATAGCAACTAATGAAAAACTGTTTTTT. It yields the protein CSVADIATNEKLFF. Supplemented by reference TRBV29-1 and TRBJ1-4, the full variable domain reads SAVISQKPSRDICQRGTSLTIQCQVDSQVTMMFWYRQQPGQSLTLIATANQGSEATYESGFVIDKFPISRPNLTFSTLTVSNMSPEDSSIYLCSVADIATNEKLFFGSGTQLSVL.

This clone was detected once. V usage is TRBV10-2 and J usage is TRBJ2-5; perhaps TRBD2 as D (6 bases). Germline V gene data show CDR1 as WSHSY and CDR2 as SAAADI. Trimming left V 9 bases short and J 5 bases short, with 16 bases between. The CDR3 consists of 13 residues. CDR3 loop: CASRSGVVETQYF. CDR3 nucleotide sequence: TGCGCCAGTAGGTCGGGGGTGGTTGAGACCCAGTACTTC.

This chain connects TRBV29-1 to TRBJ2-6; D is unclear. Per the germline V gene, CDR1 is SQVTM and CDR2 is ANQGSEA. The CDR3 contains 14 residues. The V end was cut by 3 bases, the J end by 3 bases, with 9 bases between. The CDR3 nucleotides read TGCAGCGTTGATGGGGTAAATGGGGCCAACGTCCTGACTTTC. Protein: CSVDGVNGANVLTF.

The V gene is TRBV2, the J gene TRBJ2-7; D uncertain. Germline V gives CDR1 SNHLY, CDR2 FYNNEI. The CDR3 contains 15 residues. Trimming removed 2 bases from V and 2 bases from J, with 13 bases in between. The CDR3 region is CASSESGGPPYEQYF. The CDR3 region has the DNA TGTGCCAGCAGTGAATCGGGCGGTCCCCCCTACGAGCAGTACTTC.

Here the CDR3 DNA reads TGTGCCTGGAGTCCGGTCAATAGATTGGGGAGAACTGAAGCTTTCTTT. Its translation: CAWSPVNRLGRTEAFF. The chain links TRBV30 to TRBJ1-1; D is unclear. CDR3 length: 16 amino acids. Germline values: CDR1 GTSNPN, CDR2 SVGIG (reference sequence). V lost 2 bases, J lost 5 bases, and 21 bases lay in between.

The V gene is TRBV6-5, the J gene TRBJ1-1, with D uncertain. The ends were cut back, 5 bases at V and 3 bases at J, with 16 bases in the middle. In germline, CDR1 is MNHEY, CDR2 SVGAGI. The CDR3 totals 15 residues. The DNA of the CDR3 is TGTGCCAGCAGTGCTCAACAGATTTCCCACACTGAAGCTTTCTTT. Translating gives CASSAQQISHTEAFF.